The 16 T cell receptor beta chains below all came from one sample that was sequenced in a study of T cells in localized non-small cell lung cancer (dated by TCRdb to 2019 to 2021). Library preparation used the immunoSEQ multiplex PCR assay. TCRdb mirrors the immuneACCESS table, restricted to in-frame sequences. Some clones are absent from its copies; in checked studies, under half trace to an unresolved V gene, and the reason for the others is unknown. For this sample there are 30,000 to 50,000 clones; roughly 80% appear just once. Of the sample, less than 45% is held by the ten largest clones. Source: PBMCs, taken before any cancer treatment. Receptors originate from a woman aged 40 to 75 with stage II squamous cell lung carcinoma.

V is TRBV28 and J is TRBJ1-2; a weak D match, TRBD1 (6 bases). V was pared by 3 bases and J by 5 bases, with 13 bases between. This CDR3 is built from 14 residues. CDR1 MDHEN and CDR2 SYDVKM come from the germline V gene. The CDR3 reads CASSLGRDKYGYTF. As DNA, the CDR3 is TGTGCCAGCAGTTTGGGAAGGGACAAATATGGCTACACCTTC.

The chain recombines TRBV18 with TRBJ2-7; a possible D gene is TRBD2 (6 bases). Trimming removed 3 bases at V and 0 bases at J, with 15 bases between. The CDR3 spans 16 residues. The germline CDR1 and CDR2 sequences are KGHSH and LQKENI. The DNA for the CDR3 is TGTGCCAGCTCACCTATTAGCGGAATAAGCTCCTACGAGCAGTACTTC. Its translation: CASSPISGISSYEQYF.

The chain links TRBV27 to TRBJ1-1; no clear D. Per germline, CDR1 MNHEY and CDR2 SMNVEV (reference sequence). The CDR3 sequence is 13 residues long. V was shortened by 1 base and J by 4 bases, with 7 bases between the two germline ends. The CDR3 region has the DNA TGTGCCAGCAGTTTATACGTCGGCACTGAAGCTTTCTTT. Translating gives CASSLYVGTEAFF.

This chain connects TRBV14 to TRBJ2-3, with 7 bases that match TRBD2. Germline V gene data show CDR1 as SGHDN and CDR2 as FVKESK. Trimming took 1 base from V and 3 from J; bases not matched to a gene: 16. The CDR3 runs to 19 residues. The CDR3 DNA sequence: TGTGCCAGCAGCCAAGGTTTGGCTAGCGGAACCTTCGGGACAGATACGCAGTATTTT. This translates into CASSQGLASGTFGTDTQYF.

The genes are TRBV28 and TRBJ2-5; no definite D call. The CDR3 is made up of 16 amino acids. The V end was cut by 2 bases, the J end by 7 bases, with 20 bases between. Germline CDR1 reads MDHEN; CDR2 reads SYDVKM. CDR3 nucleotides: TGTGCCAGCAGTTTAGAGGCAGCCTGGACCGGCGGGACCCAGTACTTC. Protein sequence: CASSLEAAWTGGTQYF.

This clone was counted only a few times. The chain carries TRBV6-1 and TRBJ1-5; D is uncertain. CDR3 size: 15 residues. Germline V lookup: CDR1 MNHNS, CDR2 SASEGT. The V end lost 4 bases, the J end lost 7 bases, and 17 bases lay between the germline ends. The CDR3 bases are TGTGCCAGCAGTGCCCTGTATTCGACGCGCCAGCCCCAGCATTTT. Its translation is CASSALYSTRQPQHF.

CDR3 protein: CASSQDRVDYGYTF. CDR3 DNA: TGTGCCAGCAGCCAAGACAGGGTAGACTATGGCTACACCTTC. The V call is TRBV16, the J call TRBJ1-2; 7 positions match TRBD1. This CDR3 region has 14 residues. V lost 2 bases, J lost 3 bases, and 3 bases stayed unmatched. CDR1 is KGHSY and CDR2 is FQNENV in the germline V gene.

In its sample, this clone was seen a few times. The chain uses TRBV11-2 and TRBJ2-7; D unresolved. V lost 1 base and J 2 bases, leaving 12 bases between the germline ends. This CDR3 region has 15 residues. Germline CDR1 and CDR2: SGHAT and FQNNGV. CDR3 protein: CASSLGPVMTYEQYF. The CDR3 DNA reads TGTGCCAGCAGCTTAGGTCCAGTTATGACCTACGAGCAGTACTTC.

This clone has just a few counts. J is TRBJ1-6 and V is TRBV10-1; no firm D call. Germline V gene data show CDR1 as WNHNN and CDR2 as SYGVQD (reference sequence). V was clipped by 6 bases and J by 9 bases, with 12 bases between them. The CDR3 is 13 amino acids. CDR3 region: CASSAVDGSPLHF. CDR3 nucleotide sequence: TGCGCCAGCAGCGCTGTGGACGGTTCACCCCTCCACTTT.

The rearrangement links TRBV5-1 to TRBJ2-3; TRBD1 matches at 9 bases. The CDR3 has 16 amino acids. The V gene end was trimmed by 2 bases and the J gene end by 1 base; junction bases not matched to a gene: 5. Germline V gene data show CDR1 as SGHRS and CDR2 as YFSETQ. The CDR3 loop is CASSLGTGSGTDTQYF. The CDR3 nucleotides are TGCGCCAGCAGCTTAGGGACAGGGAGTGGCACAGATACGCAGTATTTT.

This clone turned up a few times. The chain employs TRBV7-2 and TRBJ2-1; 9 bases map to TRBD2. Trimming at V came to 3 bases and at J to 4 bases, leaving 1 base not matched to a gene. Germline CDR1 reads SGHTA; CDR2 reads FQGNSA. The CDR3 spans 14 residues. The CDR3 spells CASSLREGYNEQFF. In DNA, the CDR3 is TGTGCCAGCAGCTTGCGGGAGGGATACAATGAGCAGTTCTTC.

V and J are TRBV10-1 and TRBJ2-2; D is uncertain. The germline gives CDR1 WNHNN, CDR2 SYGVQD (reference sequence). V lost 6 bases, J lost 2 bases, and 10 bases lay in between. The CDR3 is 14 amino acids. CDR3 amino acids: CASRLQTNTGELFF. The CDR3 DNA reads TGCGCCAGCAGATTGCAGACCAACACCGGGGAGCTGTTTTTT.

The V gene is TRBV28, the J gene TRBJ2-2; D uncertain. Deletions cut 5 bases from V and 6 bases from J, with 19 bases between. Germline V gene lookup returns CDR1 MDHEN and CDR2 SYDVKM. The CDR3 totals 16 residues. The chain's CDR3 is CASSLISNEFSGELFF. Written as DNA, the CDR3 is TGTGCCAGCAGTCTTATAAGCAACGAGTTTTCCGGGGAGCTGTTTTTT.

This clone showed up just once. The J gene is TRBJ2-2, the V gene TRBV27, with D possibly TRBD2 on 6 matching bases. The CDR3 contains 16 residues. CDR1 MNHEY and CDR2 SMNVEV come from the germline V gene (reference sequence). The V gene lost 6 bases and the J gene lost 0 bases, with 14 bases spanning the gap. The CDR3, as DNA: TGTGCCAGCAGATACGGGGGTAACTCGAACACCGGGGAGCTGTTTTTT. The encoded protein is CASRYGGNSNTGELFF.

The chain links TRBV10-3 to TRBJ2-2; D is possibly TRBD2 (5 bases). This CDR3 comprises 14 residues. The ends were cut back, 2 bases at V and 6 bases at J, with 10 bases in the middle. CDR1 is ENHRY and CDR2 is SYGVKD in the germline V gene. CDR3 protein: CAISELSSSGELFF. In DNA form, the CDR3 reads TGTGCCATCAGTGAGCTTTCTAGCTCCGGGGAGCTGTTTTTT.

The CDR3 DNA follows: TGTGCCAGCAGCTCAACGAGGGGTCTTCAGGGAGGGGTCCTTGAAGCTTTCTTT. Its translation: CASSSTRGLQGGVLEAFF. The rearrangement links TRBV7-9 to TRBJ1-1; perhaps TRBD1 as D (5 bases). V gave up 4 bases and J gave up 7 bases, with 28 bases separating them. The V gene's germline CDR1 is SEHNR and CDR2 FQNEAQ (reference sequence). The CDR3 spans 18 residues.